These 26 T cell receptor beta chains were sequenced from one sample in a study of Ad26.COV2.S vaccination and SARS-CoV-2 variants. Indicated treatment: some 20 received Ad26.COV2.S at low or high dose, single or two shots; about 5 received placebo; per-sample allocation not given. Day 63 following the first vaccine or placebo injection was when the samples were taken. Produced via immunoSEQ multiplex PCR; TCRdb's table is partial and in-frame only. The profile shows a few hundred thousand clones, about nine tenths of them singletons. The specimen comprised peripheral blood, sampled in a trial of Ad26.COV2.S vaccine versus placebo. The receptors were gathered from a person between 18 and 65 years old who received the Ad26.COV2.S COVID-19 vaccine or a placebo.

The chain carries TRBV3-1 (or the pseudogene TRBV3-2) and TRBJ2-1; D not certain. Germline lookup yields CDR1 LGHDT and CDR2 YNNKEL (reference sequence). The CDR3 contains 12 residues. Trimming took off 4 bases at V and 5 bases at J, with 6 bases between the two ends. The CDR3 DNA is TGTGCCAGCAGCCGGAGAAACAATGAGCAGTTCTTC. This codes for CASSRRNNEQFF.

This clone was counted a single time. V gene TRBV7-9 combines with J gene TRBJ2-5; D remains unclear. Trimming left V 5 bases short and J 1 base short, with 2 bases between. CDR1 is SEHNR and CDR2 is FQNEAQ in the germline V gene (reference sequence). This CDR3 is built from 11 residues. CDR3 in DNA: TGTGCCAGCAGCGCCCAAGAGACCCAGTACTTC. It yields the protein CASSAQETQYF.

The CDR3 spells CASSPMGGSDEQFF. As DNA, the CDR3 is TGTGCCAGCAGCCCCATGGGCGGCAGTGATGAGCAGTTCTTC. The V call is TRBV11-3, the J call TRBJ2-1; D is ambiguous. The CDR3 extends over 14 amino acids. V lost 5 bases and J 8 bases, leaving 16 bases between the germline ends. In germline, CDR1 is SGHNT, CDR2 YENEEA.

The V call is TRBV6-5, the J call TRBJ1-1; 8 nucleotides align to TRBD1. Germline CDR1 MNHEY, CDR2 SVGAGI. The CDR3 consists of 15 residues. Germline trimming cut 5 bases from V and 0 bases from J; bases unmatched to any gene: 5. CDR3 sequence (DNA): TGTGCCAGCAGTACCTGGACAGGGATGAACACTGAAGCTTTCTTT. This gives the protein CASSTWTGMNTEAFF.

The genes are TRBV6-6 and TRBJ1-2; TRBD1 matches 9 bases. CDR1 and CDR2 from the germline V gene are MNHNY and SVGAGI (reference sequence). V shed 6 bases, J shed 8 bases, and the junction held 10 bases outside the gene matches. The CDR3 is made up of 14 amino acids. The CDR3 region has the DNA TGTGCCAGCAGAGGGGACAGGGTATTCGACGGCTACACCTTC. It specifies CASRGDRVFDGYTF.

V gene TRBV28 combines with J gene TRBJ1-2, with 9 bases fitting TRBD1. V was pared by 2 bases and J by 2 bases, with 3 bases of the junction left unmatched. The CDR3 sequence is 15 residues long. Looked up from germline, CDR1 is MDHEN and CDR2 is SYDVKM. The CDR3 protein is CASSLGTGRNYGYTF. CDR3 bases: TGTGCCAGCAGTTTAGGGACAGGGAGGAACTATGGCTACACCTTC.

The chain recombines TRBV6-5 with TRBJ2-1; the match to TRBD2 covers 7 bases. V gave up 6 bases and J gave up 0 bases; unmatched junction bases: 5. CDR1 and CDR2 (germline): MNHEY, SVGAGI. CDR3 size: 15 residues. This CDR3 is CASRAAGNSYNEQFF. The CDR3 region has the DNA TGTGCCAGCAGGGCAGCGGGGAACTCCTACAATGAGCAGTTCTTC.

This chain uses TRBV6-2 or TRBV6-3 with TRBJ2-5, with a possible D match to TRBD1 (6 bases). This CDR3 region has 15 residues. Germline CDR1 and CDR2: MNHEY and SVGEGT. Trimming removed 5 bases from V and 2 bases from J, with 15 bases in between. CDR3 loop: CASSTISTGQETQYF. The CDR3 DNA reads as TGTGCCAGCAGTACAATTTCGACAGGACAAGAGACCCAGTACTTC.

This chain's CDR3 is CASSPTDSYEQYF. CDR3 nucleotides: TGTGCCAGCAGCCCAACGGACTCTTACGAGCAGTACTTC. The chain employs TRBV9 and TRBJ2-7; D may be TRBD2 (5 bases). The CDR3 runs to 13 residues. Trimming took 4 bases from V and 4 from J, leaving 12 bases between them. Per the germline V gene, CDR1 is SGDLS and CDR2 is YYNGEE.

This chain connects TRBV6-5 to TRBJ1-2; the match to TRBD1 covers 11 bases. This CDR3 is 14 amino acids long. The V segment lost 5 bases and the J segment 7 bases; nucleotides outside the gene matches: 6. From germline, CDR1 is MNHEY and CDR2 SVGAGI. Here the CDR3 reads CASSRGQGGGGYTF. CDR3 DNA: TGTGCCAGCAGTAGGGGACAGGGGGGCGGTGGCTACACCTTC.

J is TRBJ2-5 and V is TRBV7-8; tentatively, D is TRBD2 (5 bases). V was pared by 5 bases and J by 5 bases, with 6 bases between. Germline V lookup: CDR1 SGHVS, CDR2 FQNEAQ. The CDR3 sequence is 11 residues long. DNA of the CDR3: TGTGCCAGCAGCCGCGGGGAGACCCAGTACTTC. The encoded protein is CASSRGETQYF.

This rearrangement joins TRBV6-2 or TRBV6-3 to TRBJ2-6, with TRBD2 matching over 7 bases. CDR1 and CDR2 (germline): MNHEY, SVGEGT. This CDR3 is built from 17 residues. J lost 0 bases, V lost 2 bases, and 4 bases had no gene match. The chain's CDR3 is CASSYSGGSSGANVLTF. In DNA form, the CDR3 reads TGTGCCAGCAGTTACAGCGGCGGGAGCTCTGGGGCCAACGTCCTGACTTTC.

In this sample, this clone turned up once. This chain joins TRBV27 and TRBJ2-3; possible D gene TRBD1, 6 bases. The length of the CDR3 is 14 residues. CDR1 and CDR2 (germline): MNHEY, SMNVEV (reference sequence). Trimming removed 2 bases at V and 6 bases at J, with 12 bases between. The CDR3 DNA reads TGTGCCAGCAGTTTAACAGGGCGAATGGATACGCAGTATTTT. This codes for CASSLTGRMDTQYF.

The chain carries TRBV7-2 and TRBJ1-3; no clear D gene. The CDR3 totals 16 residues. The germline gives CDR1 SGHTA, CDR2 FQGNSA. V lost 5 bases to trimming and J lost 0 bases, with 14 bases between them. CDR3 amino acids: CASSPIGEASGNTIYF. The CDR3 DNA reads TGTGCCAGCAGCCCGATCGGGGAGGCCTCTGGAAACACCATATATTTT.

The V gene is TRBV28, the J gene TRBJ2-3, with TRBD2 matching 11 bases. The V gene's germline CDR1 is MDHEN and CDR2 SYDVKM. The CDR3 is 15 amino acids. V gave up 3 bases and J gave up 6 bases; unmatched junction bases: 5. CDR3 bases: TGTGCCAGCAGTTTTGGACTAGCGGGCCTTGATACGCAGTATTTT. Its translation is CASSFGLAGLDTQYF.

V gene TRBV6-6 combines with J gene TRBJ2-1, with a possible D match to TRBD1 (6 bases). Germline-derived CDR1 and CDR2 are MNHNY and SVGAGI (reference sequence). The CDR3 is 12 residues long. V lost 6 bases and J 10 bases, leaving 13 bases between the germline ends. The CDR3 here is CASSYGTTEQFF. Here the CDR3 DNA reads TGTGCCAGCAGCTACGGGACAACGGAGCAGTTCTTC.

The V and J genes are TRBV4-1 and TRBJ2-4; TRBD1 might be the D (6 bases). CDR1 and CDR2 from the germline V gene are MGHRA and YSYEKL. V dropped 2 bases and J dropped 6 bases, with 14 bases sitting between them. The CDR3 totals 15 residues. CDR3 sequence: CASSQFDRTINIQYF. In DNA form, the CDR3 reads TGCGCCAGCAGCCAATTCGACAGGACGATAAACATTCAGTACTTC.

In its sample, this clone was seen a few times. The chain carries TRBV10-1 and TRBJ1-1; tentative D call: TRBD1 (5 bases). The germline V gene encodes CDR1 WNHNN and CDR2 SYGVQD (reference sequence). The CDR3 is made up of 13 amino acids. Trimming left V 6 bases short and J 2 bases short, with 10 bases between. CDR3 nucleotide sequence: TGCGCCAGCAGCCCCACAGGAAACACTGAAGCTTTCTTT. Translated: CASSPTGNTEAFF.

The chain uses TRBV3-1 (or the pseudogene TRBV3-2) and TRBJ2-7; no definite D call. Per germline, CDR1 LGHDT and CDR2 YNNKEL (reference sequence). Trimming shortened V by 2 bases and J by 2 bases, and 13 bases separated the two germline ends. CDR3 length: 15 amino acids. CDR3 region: CASSQSLTGTYEQYF. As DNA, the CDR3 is TGTGCCAGCAGCCAAAGTTTGACGGGTACCTACGAGCAGTACTTC.

In DNA form, the CDR3 reads TGTGCCAGCAGCTCCGGACCTGCCACTAATGAAAAACTGTTTTTT. This sequence encodes CASSSGPATNEKLFF. J is TRBJ1-4 and V is TRBV7-2, with D unresolved. V dropped 4 bases and J dropped 2 bases, with 11 bases sitting between them. The germline gives CDR1 SGHTA, CDR2 FQGNSA. The CDR3 contains 15 residues. Together with reference TRBV7-2 and TRBJ1-4, the CDR3 gives the full variable domain: GAGVSQSPSNKVTEKGKDVELRCDPISGHTALYWYRQSLGQGLEFLIYFQGNSAPDKSGLPSDRFSAERTGGSVSTLTIQRTQQEDSAVYLCASSSGPATNEKLFFGSGTQLSVL.

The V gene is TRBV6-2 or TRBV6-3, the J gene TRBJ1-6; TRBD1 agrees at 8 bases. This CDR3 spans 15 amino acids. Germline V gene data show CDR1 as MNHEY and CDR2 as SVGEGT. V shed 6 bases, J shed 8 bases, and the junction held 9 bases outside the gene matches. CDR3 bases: TGTGCCAGCAGCCAGGACAGGGTGACATATTCACCCCTCCACTTT. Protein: CASSQDRVTYSPLHF.

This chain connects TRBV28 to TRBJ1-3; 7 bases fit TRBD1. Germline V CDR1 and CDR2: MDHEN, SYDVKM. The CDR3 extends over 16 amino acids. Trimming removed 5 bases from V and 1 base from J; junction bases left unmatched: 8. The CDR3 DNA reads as TGTGCCAGCAGTCCTCTAGACAGGGTTTCTGGAAACACCATATATTTT. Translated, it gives CASSPLDRVSGNTIYF.

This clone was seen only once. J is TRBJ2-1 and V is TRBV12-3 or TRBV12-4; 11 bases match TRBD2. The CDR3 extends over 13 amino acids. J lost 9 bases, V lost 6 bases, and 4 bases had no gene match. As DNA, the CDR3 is TGTGCCAGCAGCTATGGGACTAGCGGTGAGCAGTTCTTC. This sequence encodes CASSYGTSGEQFF.

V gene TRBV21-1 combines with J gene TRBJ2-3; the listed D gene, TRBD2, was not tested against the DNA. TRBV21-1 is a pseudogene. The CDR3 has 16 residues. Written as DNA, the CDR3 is TGTGCCAGCAGCATTTCAGCGGGGGGCACCACAGATACGCAGTATTTT. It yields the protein CASSISAGGTTDTQYF.

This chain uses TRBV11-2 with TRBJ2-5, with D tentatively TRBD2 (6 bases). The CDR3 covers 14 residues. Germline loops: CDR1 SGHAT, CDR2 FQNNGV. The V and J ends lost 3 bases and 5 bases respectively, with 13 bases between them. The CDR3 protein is CASSFNYAGETQYF. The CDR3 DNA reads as TGTGCCAGCAGCTTCAATTACGCGGGGGAGACCCAGTACTTC.

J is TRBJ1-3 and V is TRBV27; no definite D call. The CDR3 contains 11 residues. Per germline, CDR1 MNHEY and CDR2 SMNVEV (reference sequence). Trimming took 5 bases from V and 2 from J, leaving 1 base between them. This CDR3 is CASSTGNTIYF. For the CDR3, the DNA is TGTGCCAGCAGTACTGGAAACACCATATATTTT.